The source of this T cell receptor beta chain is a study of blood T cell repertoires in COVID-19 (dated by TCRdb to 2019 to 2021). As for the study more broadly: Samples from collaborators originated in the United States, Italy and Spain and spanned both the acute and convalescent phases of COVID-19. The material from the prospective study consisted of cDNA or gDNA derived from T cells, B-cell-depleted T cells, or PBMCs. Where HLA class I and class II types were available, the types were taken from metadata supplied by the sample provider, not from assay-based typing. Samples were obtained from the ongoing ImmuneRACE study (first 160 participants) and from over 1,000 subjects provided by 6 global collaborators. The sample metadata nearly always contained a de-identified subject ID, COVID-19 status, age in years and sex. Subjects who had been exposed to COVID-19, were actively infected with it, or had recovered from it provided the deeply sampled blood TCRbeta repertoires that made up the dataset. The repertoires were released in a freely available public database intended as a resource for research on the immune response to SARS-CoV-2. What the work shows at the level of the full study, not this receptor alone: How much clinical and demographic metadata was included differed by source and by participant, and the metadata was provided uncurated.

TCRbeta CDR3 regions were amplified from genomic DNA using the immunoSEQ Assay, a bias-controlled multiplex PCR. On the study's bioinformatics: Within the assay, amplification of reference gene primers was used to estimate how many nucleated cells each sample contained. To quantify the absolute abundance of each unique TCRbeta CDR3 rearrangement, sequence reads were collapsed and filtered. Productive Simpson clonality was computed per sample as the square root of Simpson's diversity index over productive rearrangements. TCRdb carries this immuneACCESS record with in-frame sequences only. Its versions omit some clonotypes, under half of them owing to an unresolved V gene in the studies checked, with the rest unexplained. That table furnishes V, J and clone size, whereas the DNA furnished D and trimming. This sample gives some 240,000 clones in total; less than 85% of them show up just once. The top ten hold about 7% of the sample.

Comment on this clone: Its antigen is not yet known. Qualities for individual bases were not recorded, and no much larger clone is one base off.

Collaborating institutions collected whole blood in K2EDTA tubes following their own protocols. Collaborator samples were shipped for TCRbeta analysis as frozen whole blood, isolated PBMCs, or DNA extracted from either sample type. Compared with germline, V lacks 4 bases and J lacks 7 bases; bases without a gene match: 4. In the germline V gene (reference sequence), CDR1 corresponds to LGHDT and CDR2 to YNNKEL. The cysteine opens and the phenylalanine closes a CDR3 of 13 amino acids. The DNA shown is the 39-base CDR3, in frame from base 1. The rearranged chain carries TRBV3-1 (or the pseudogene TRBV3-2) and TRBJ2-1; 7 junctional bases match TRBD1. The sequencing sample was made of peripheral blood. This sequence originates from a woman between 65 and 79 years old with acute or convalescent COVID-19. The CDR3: CASSLQGVNEQFF. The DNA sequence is TGTGCCAGCAGCCTTCAGGGGGTGAATGAGCAGTTCTTC.